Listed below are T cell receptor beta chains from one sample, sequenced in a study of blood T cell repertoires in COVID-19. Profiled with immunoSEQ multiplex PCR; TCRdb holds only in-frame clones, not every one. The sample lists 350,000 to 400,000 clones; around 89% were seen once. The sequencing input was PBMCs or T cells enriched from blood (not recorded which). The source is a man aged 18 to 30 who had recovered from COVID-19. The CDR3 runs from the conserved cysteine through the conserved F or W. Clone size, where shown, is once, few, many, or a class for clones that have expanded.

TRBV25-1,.,CASSAANRGVEAFF
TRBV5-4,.,CASSLATGGAGNTIYF
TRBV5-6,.,CASSYRTGGAYEQYF
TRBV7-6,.,CASSSTSIGTDTQYF
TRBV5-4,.,CASEQGYSGANVLTF
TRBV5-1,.,CASSPDGVNQPQHF
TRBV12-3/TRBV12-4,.,CASSRDSQETQYF
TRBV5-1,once,CASSKEGYEQYF
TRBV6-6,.,CASSYFRTSGGETQYF
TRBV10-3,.,CAIGGQETYEQYF
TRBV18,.,CASSPQRQGAGEQYF
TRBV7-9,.,CASSSPGLANEQFF
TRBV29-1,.,CSAKSYRGEQYF
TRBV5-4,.,CASSLAGSGQRSYGYTF
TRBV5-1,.,CASSFRGDVPDTQYF
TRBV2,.,CASSFSGGADTQYF
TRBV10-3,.,CAISGTGTSTDTQYF
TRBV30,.,CAWSGTGFNSPLHF
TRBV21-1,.,CASSKEGVGADTIYF
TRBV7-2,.,CASSYQTQGAEQFF
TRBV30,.,CAWSQQGGSRRGSPLHF
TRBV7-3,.,CASSLLPQETQYF
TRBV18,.,CASSPAGIDNSPLHF
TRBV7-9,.,CASSLEFHGTLQFF
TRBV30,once,CAWSILYEQYF
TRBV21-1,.,CASSAKLGVHYGYTF
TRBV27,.,CASQYGTGTGNSPLHF
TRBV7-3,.,CASSLAGGHHNEQFF
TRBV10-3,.,CAISEATGLAGGNTQYF
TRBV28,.,CASSLSNFAQQGKAFF
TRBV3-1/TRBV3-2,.,CASSHPVGGSTDTQYF
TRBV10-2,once,CASSPGDGYTF
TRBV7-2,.,CASSFTEFHEKLFF